These T cell receptor beta chains were read from a single sample in a study of T cells in Graves' hyperthyroidism and ophthalmopathy. Each CDR3 protein is one row after TCRdb ran MiXCR on the multiplex PCR reads. The table shows 640,000 or so distinct CDR3 sequences, with more than 13% occurring only once. Sequenced material: blood. These receptors all come from a woman aged 18-29 years with Graves' ophthalmopathy. CDR3s include the opening cysteine and the closing phenylalanine or tryptophan. A D gene is named only where the DNA matches it firmly. Not every row has a clone size; where given, it reads once, few, many or a size class.

TRBV7-2	.	TRBJ2-1	many	TGTGCCAGCAGCTTTGGAGGGTCCCCCTACAATGAGCAGTTCTTC	CASSFGGSPYNEQFF
TRBV10-3	TRBD1	TRBJ2-7	few	TGTGCCATCAGCGGACAGGTTTCGGGCTCGGAGCAGTACTTC	CAISGQVSGSEQYF
TRBV7-9	.	TRBJ1-5	.	TGTGCCACCGGTAGAGGGGTAAATCAGCCCCAGCATTTT	CATGRGVNQPQHF
TRBV19	.	TRBJ1-2	.	TGTGCCAGTAGCTCCGGGACCGGGGCCCTACTTGGCTATGGCTACACCTTC	CASSSGTGALLGYGYTF
TRBV6-1	.	TRBJ2-5	few	TGTGCCAGCAGTGAAAGGGCTAGGGCCCGAAGCGGGCGAGACTTC	CASSERARARSGRDF
TRBV20-1	.	TRBJ2-5	many	TGCAGTGCTAGAGATAGTAGGGAGCAAGAGACCCAGTACTTC	CSARDSREQETQYF
TRBV9	.	TRBJ2-3	many	TGTGCCAGCAATGGGGGCGCAACGGGAGGAGGTTGGGGAGATACGCAGTATTTT	CASNGGATGGGWGDTQYF
TRBV28	.	TRBJ1-5	many	TGTGCCAGCAGTTTATGGGGACTAAGTAGCAATCAGCCCCAGCATTTT	CASSLWGLSSNQPQHF
TRBV27	TRBD2	TRBJ2-2	.	TGTGCCAGCAGTTTGCCCGGGGCTAGCGGGAACACCGGGGAGCTGTTTTTT	CASSLPGASGNTGELFF
TRBV6-1	TRBD2	TRBJ2-1	many	TGTGCCAGCAGTGGATTCGCGGGAGCCTGGTACAATGAGCAGTTCTTC	CASSGFAGAWYNEQFF
TRBV29-1	.	TRBJ1-1	many	TGCAGCGTTGAACAGTGGGCTGAAGCTTTCTTT	CSVEQWAEAFF
TRBV28	.	TRBJ2-1	.	TGTGCCAGCAGGCAAGCCAGGGTAGGCTACAATGAGCAGTTCTTC	CASRQARVGYNEQFF
TRBV12-3/TRBV12-4	.	TRBJ1-5	many	TGTGCCAGCAGTTTGGATGCTGGAGGCAATCAGCCCCAGCATTTT	CASSLDAGGNQPQHF
TRBV9	.	TRBJ1-5	few	TGTGCCAGCAGCGTAGCCGCAGGGTCCTGGCCCCAGCATTTT	CASSVAAGSWPQHF
TRBV6-2/TRBV6-3	.	TRBJ2-1	many	TGTGCCAGCAGCTGGACTACCTGGGGTGAGCAGTTCTTC	CASSWTTWGEQFF
TRBV19	.	TRBJ1-3	.	TGTGCCACCAAGCAGGGCCGCCTCTCTGGAAACACCATATATTTT	CATKQGRLSGNTIYF
TRBV4-3	.	TRBJ1-3	.	TGCGCCAGCAGCCAAGTGTGGCGCTCTGGAAACACCATATATTTT	CASSQVWRSGNTIYF
TRBV19	.	TRBJ1-1	.	TGTGCCAGTAGTATGGACAGCTACAACGGGCTGAACACTGAAGCTTTCTTT	CASSMDSYNGLNTEAFF
TRBV20-1	TRBD2	TRBJ2-5	.	TGCAGTGTCCAGACGGGAGGGAGGGCAGAGACCCAGTACTTC	CSVQTGGRAETQYF
TRBV7-9	.	TRBJ1-1	many	TGTGCCAGCAGTTTACAGGGAGGGAACACTGAAGCTTTCTTT	CASSLQGGNTEAFF
TRBV6-5	TRBD1	TRBJ2-7	.	TGTGCCAGCAGTTACTCGAAGGGACAGGAATTCTACGAGCAGTACTTC	CASSYSKGQEFYEQYF
TRBV28	.	TRBJ2-3	many	TGTGCCAGCATGGGGCAGACCCATATGGGCACAGATACGCAGTATTTT	CASMGQTHMGTDTQYF
TRBV7-3	.	TRBJ2-1	many	TGTGCCAGCAGCTTAAGTTGGGGGGAGGGGGTATTCTACAATGAGCAGTTCTTC	CASSLSWGEGVFYNEQFF
TRBV20-1	TRBD1	TRBJ2-7	many	TGCAGTGCTGAACGACAGGGAGTTGGCGAGCAGTACTTC	CSAERQGVGEQYF
TRBV9	TRBD1	TRBJ1-2	few	TGTGCCAGCAGCGTCCGACAGGGGATGGGCTACACCTTC	CASSVRQGMGYTF
TRBV11-3	.	TRBJ1-2	many	TGTGCCAGCAGCTTAGAGGGGTTCTATGGCTACACCTTC	CASSLEGFYGYTF
TRBV24-1	.	TRBJ2-2	.	TGTGCCACCAGTGATTTTAGCAGAAACACCGGGGAGCTGTTTTTT	CATSDFSRNTGELFF
TRBV6-2/TRBV6-3	TRBD2	TRBJ2-3	few	TGTGCCAGCGAGCGGGAGGAAGGGACGTGGGCAGATACGCAGTATTTT	CASEREEGTWADTQYF
TRBV24-1	TRBD1	TRBJ2-1	many	TGTGCCACCAGTGATTACCCGGGACAGAGCAATGAGCAGTTCTTC	CATSDYPGQSNEQFF
TRBV7-9	TRBD2	TRBJ2-7	.	TGTGCCAGCAGCGGCCGACTAGCGGAGAAGACCTACGAGCAGTACTTC	CASSGRLAEKTYEQYF
TRBV6-5	TRBD1	TRBJ1-1	many	TGTGCCAGCAGTTACTCTGACAGGGTGGTGGGCACTGAAGCTTTCTTT	CASSYSDRVVGTEAFF
TRBV5-1	TRBD2	TRBJ2-1	.	TGCGCCAGCACACTAGGGACTAGCTCCTACAATGAGCAGTTCTTC	CASTLGTSSYNEQFF
TRBV10-3	TRBD1	TRBJ1-1	many	TGTGCCATCAGTACACAGGGGCCCATGAACACTGAAGCTTTCTTT	CAISTQGPMNTEAFF
TRBV6-1	TRBD1	TRBJ1-1	many	TGTGCCAGCACCCGAGACCGGGACAGGGACCGGGGTTTCTTT	CASTRDRDRDRGFF
TRBV18	TRBD2	TRBJ2-4	.	TGTGCCAGCTCACCTCGTCCCGGGACTAGCGGGAGATGGGACATTCAGTACTTC	CASSPRPGTSGRWDIQYF
TRBV6-2/TRBV6-3	TRBD1	TRBJ1-5	many	TGTGCCAGCAGTTCGATTCGCAGGGGGCTCAATCAGCCCCAGCATTTT	CASSSIRRGLNQPQHF
TRBV5-6	.	TRBJ2-7	few	TGTGCCAGCAGCTTGGGCAGGGCAAAAGAGCAGTACTTC	CASSLGRAKEQYF
TRBV4-1	.	TRBJ1-6	.	TGCGCCAGCAGCCAAGATTGGGAGGTACGGAATAATTCACCCCTCCACTTT	CASSQDWEVRNNSPLHF
TRBV20-1	.	TRBJ1-2	many	TGCAGTCGGAGGGGTGACTATGGCTACACCTTC	CSRRGDYGYTF
TRBV18	TRBD1	TRBJ2-3	.	TGTGCCAGCTCACCACCGTCCGGGACAGAGCCAGATACGCAGTATTTT	CASSPPSGTEPDTQYF
TRBV18	TRBD2	TRBJ2-3	many	TGTGCCAGCTCACCTACGGGAGGCTGGGATACGCAGTATTTT	CASSPTGGWDTQYF